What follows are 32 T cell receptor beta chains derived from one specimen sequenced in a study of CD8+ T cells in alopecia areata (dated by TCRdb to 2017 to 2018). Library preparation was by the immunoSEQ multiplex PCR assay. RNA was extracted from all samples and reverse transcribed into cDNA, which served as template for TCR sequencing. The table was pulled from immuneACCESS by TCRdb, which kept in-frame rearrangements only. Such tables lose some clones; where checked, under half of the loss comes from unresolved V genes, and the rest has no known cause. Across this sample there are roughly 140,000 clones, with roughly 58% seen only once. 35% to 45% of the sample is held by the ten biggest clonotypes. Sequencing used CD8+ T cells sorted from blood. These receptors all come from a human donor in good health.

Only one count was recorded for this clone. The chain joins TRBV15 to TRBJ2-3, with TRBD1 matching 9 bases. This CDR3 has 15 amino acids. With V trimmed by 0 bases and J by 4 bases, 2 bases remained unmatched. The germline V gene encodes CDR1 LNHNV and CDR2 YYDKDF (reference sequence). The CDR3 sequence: CATSRDTGGADTQYF. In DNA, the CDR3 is TGTGCCACCAGCAGAGACACAGGGGGCGCAGATACGCAGTATTTT.

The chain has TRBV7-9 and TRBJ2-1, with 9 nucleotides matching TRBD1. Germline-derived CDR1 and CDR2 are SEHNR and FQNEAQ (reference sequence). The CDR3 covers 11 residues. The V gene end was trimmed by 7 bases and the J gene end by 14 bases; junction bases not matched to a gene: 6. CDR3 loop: CASTQGDREFF. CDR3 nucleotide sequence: TGTGCCAGCACCCAAGGGGACAGGGAGTTCTTC.

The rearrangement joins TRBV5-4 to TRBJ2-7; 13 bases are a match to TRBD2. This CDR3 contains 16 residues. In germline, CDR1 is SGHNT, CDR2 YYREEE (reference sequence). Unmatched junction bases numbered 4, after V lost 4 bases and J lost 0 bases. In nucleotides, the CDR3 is TGTGCCAGCAGCATAGGGACTAGCGGGACCTCCTACGAGCAGTACTTC. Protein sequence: CASSIGTSGTSYEQYF.

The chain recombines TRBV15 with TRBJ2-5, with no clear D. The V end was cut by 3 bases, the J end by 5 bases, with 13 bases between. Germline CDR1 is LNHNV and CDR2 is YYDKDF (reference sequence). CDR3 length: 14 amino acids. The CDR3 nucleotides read TGTGCCACCAGCAGGGAAACTCGCCCCGAGACCCAGTACTTC. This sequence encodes CATSRETRPETQYF.

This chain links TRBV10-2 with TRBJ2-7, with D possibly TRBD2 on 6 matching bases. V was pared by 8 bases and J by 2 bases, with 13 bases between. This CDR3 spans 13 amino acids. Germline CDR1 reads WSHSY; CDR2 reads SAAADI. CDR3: CASGLAVTYEQYF. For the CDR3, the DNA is TGCGCCAGCGGATTAGCGGTGACCTACGAGCAGTACTTC.

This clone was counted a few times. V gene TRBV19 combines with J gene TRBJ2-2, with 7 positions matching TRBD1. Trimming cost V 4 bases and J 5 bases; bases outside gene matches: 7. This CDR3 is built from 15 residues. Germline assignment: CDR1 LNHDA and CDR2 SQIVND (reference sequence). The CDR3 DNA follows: TGTGCCAGTAGTAAGGGACAGAAAGGGACCGGGGAGCTGTTTTTT. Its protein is CASSKGQKGTGELFF.

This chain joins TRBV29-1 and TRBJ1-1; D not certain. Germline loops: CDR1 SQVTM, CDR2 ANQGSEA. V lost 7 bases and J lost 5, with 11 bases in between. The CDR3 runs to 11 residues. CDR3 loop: CSGFVGTEAFF. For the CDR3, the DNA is TGCAGCGGATTCGTGGGAACTGAAGCTTTCTTT.

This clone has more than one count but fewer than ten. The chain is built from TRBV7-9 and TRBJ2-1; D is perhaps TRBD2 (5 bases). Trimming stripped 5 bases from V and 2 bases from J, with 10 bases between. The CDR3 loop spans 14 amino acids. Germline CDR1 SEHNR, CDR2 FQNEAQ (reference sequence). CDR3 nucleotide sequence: TGTGCCAGCAGCGGAGGACGGACCTACAATGAGCAGTTCTTC. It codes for CASSGGRTYNEQFF. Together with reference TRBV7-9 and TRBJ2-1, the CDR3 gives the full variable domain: DTGVSQNPRHKITKRGQNVTFRCDPISEHNRLYWYRQTLGQGPEFLTYFQNEAQLEKSRLLSDRFSAERPKGSFSTLEIQRTEQGDSAMYLCASSGGRTYNEQFFGPGTRLTVL.

The CDR3 loop is CASSEGTSGTYEQYF. The CDR3 DNA follows: TGTGCCAGCAGTGAAGGAACTAGCGGGACCTACGAGCAGTACTTC. The chain is built from TRBV2 and TRBJ2-7; 10 positions match TRBD2. J lost 2 bases, V lost 1 base, and 2 bases had no gene match. This CDR3 spans 15 amino acids. Germline CDR1 and CDR2: SNHLY and FYNNEI.

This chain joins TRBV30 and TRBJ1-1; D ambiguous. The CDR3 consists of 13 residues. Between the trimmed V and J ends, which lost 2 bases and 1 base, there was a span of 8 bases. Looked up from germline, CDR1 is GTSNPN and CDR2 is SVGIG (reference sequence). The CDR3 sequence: CAWSPAENTEAFF. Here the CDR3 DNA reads TGTGCCTGGAGTCCCGCGGAGAACACTGAAGCTTTCTTT.

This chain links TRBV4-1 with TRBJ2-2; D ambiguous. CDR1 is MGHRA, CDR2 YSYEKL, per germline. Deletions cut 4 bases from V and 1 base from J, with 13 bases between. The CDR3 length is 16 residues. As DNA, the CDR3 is TGCGCCAGCAGCCGAGCCAACACCGGGAACACCGGGGAGCTGTTTTTT. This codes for CASSRANTGNTGELFF.

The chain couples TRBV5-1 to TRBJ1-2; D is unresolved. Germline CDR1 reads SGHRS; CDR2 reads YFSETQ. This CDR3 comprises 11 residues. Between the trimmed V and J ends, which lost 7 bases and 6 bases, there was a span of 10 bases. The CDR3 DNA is TGCGCCAGCCGAACCCTTCATGGCTACACCTTC. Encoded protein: CASRTLHGYTF. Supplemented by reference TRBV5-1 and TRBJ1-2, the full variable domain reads KAGVTQTPRYLIKTRGQQVTLSCSPISGHRSVSWYQQTPGQGLQFLFEYFSETQRNKGNFPGRFSGRQFSNSRSEMNVSTLELGDSALYLCASRTLHGYTFGSGTRLTVV.

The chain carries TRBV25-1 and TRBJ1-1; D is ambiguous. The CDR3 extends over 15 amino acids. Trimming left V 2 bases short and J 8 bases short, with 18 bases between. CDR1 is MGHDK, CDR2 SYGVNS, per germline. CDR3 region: CASSESRVDLSEAFF. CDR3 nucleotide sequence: TGTGCCAGCAGTGAAAGTAGGGTGGATCTGAGCGAAGCTTTCTTT. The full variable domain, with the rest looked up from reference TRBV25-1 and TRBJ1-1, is EADIYQTPRYLVIGTGKKITLECSQTMGHDKMYWYQQDPGMELHLIHYSYGVNSTEKGDLSSESTVSRIRTEHFPLTLESARPSHTSQYLCASSESRVDLSEAFFGQGTRLTVV.

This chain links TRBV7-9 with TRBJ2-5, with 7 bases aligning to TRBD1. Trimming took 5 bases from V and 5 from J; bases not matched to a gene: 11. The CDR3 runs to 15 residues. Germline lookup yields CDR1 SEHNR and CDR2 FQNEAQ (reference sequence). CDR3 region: CASSPTGARRETQYF. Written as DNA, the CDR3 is TGTGCCAGCAGCCCAACAGGGGCGCGAAGGGAGACCCAGTACTTC.

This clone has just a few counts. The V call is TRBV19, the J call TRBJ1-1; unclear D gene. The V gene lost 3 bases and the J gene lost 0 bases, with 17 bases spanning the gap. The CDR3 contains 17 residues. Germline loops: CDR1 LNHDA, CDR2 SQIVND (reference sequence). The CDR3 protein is CASSIRAEGRMNTEAFF. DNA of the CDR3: TGTGCCAGTAGTATTAGGGCGGAGGGCAGAATGAACACTGAAGCTTTCTTT.

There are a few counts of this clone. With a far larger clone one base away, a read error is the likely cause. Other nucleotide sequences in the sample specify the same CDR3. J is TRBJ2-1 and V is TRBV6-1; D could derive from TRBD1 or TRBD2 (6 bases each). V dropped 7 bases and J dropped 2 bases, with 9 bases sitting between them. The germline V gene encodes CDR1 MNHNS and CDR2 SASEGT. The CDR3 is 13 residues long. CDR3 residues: CASTGAAYNEQFF. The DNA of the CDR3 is TGTGCCAGCACGGGGGCCGCCTACAATGAGCAGTTCTTC.

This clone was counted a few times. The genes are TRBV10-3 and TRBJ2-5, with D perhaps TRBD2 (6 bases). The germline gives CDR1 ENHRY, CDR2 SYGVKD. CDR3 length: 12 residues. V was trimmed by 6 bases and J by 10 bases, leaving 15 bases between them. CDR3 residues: CAIRTEGGNQYF. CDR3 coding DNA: TGTGCCATCAGGACGGAAGGAGGGAACCAGTACTTC.

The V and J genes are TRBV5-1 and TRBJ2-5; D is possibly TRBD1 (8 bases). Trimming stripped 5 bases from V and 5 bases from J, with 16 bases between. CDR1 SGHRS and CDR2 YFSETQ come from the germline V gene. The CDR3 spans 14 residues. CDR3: CASRIGQGGETQYF. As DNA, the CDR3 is TGCGCCAGCAGAATTGGACAGGGAGGGGAGACCCAGTACTTC.

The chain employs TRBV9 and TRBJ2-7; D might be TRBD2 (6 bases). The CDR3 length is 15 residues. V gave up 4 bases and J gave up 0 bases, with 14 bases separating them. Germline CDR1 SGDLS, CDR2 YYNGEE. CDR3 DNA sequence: TGTGCCAGCAGCACGGGGGACCGAAGCTCCTACGAGCAGTACTTC. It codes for CASSTGDRSSYEQYF.

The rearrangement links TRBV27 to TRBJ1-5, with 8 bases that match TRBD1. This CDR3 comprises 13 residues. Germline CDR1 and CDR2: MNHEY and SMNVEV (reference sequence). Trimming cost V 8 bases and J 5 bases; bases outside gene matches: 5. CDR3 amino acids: CASGRGPYQPQHF. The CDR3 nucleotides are TGTGCCAGCGGCAGGGGGCCTTATCAGCCCCAGCATTTT.

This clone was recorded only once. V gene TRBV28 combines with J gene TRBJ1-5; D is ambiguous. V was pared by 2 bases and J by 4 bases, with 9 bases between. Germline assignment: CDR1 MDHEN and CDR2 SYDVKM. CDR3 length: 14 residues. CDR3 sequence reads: CASSLIPLNQPQHF. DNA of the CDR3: TGTGCCAGCAGTTTAATCCCGCTAAATCAGCCCCAGCATTTT.

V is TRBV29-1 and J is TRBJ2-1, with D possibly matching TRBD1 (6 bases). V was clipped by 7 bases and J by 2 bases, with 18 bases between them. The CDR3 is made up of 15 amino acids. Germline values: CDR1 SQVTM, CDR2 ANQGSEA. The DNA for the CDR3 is TGCAGCGCCCGATCCGGGACACGCCCCTACAATGAGCAGTTCTTC. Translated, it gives CSARSGTRPYNEQFF.

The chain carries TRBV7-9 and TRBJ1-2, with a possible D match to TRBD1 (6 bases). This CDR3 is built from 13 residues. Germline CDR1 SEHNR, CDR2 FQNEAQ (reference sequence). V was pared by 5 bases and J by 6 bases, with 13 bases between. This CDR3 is CASSVKEGDGYTF. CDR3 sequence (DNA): TGTGCCAGCAGCGTAAAGGAGGGGGATGGCTACACCTTC.

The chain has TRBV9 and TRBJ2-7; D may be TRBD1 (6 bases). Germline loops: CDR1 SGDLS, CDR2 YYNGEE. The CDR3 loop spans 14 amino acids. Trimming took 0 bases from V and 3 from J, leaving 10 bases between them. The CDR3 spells CASSVGTEYYEQYF. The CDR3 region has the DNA TGTGCCAGCAGCGTAGGGACAGAGTACTACGAGCAGTACTTC.

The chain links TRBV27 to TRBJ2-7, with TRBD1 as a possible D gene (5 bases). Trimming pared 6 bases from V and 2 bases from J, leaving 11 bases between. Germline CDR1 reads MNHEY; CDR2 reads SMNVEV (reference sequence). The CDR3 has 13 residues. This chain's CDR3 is CASSQGWAYEQYF. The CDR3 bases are TGTGCCAGCAGCCAGGGATGGGCCTACGAGCAGTACTTC.

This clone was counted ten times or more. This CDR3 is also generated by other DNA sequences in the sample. The CDR3 DNA reads TGCAGCGTTGAAGAGAGGACTAGCGGGGCGAATGAGCAGTTCTTC. This encodes CSVEERTSGANEQFF. This sequence joins TRBV29-1 and TRBJ2-1; 12 nucleotides line up with TRBD2. CDR3 length: 15 amino acids. Germline V lookup: CDR1 SQVTM, CDR2 ANQGSEA. Trimming removed 0 bases from V and 7 bases from J; junction bases left unmatched: 4.

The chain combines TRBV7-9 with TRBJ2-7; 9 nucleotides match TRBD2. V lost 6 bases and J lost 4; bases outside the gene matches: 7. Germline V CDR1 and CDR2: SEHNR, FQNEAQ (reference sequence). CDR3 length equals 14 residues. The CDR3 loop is CASSFSGSRYEQYF. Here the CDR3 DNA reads TGTGCCAGCAGTTTTAGCGGGAGCCGGTACGAGCAGTACTTC.

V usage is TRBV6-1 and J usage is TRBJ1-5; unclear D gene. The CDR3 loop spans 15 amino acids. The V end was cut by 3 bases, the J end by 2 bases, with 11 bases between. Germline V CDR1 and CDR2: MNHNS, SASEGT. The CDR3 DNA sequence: TGTGCCAGCAGTGACTACCCAGGTGGCAATCAGCCCCAGCATTTT. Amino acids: CASSDYPGGNQPQHF.

CDR3 protein: CASTLTHMSYGYTF. CDR3 in DNA: TGTGCCAGCACCCTAACCCACATGTCATATGGCTACACCTTC. The chain is built from TRBV9 and TRBJ1-2; no definite D call. Germline V gene data show CDR1 as SGDLS and CDR2 as YYNGEE. This CDR3 is built from 14 residues. With 6 bases removed from V and 5 bases from J, the gap between germline ends came to 17 bases.

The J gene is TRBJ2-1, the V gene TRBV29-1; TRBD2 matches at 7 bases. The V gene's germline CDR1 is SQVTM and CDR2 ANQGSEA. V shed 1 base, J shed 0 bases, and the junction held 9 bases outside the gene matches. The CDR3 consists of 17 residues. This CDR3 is CSVEGSSGRSSYNEQFF. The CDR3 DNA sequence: TGCAGCGTTGAAGGCTCTAGCGGCAGAAGCTCCTACAATGAGCAGTTCTTC.

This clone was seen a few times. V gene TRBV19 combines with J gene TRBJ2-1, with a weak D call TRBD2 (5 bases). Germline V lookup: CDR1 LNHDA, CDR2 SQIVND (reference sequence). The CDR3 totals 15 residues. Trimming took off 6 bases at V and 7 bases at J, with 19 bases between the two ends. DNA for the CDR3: TGTGCCAGTAGACATCGAGACTATAGTATGAATGAGCAGTTCTTC. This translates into CASRHRDYSMNEQFF.

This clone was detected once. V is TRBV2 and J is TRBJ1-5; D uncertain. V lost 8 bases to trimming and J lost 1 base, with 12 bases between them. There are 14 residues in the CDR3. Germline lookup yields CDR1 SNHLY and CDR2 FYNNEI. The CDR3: CASASGESNQPQHF. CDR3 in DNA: TGTGCCAGCGCCTCCGGAGAGAGCAATCAGCCCCAGCATTTT.